These 10 T cell receptor beta chains were all obtained from the same sample, sequenced in a study of cytomegalovirus exposure and HLA in healthy donors. Primers included in the PCR were 60 Vbeta and 13 Jbeta primers. Only in-frame clones appear in the TCRdb table, and some are missing; sequencing was by immunoSEQ multiplex PCR. Here the sample spans 80,000 to 95,000 clones, over 65% being singletons. The sequenced material came from PBMCs. The receptor set was obtained from a woman in her late teens or twenties in good health and CMV-seropositive.

The V call is TRBV11-1, the J call TRBJ2-2, with D possibly TRBD1 on 5 matching bases. The CDR3 sequence is 14 residues long. CDR1 and CDR2 (germline): SGHAT, FQDESV (reference sequence). V was cut by 6 bases and J by 4 bases, with 12 bases left in between. CDR3 amino acids: CASRRSRGTGELFF. The CDR3 bases are TGTGCCAGCAGGCGTTCTAGGGGCACCGGGGAGCTGTTTTTT.

The chain joins TRBV4-3 to TRBJ2-3; a possible D gene is TRBD1 (6 bases). The CDR3 has 17 residues. Per germline, CDR1 LGHNA and CDR2 YSLEER. With 1 base removed from V and 0 bases from J, the gap between germline ends came to 14 bases. The CDR3 nucleotides read TGCGCCAGCAGCCAAGGGGTTGGGGGCTCTAGCACAGATACGCAGTATTTT. Amino acid sequence: CASSQGVGGSSTDTQYF.

V gene TRBV4-3 combines with J gene TRBJ2-7, with a weak D call TRBD2 (5 bases). CDR3 length equals 16 residues. With 0 bases removed from V and 0 bases from J, the gap between germline ends came to 12 bases. Germline V gene sequence: CDR1 LGHNA, CDR2 YSLEER. The CDR3 spells CASSQEEDPSSYEQYF. In nucleotides, the CDR3 is TGCGCCAGCAGCCAAGAGGAGGACCCTAGCTCCTACGAGCAGTACTTC.

Notes on this clone: One end of the junction is discordant with germline, which a read error may explain. The DNA for the CDR3 is TGCGCCAGCAGCCAAGACGGGGGAGATGAGCAGTTCTTC. Protein: CASSQDGGDEQFF. This rearrangement joins TRBV5-4 to TRBJ2-1; D might be TRBD2 (6 bases). This CDR3 is 13 amino acids long. The germline gives CDR1 SGHNT, CDR2 YYREEE (reference sequence).

The genes are TRBV10-3 and TRBJ2-1, with a weak D call TRBD2 (6 bases). The germline V gene encodes CDR1 ENHRY and CDR2 SYGVKD. CDR3 length equals 17 residues. Trimming left V 6 bases short and J 1 base short, with 19 bases between. The DNA for the CDR3 is TGTGCCATCAGCAGACTCTCTAGCGTGAGTTCCTACAATGAGCAGTTCTTC. This gives the protein CAISRLSSVSSYNEQFF.

This chain links TRBV4-3 with TRBJ1-2; 12 bases map to TRBD1. CDR1 is LGHNA and CDR2 is YSLEER in the germline V gene. Germline trimming cut 4 bases from V and 7 bases from J; bases unmatched to any gene: 10. This CDR3 is built from 16 residues. Here the CDR3 DNA reads TGCGCCAGCAGCCGAGAAGCCGGGACAGGGGGCGTTGGCTACACCTTC. This sequence encodes CASSREAGTGGVGYTF.

V is TRBV7-6 and J is TRBJ2-3; 10 nucleotides align to TRBD2. Trimming at V came to 4 bases and at J to 1 base, leaving 5 bases not matched to a gene. The germline gives CDR1 SGHVS, CDR2 FNYEAQ. The length of the CDR3 is 16 residues. CDR3 protein: CASSSSGTSGTDTQYF. CDR3 DNA: TGTGCCAGCAGCTCAAGTGGGACTAGCGGCACAGATACGCAGTATTTT.

The chain employs TRBV5-6 and TRBJ2-2, with D possibly matching TRBD2 (5 bases). V was pared by 4 bases and J by 0 bases, with 16 bases between. Germline CDR1 and CDR2: SGHDT and YYEEEE. The CDR3 length is 17 residues. The CDR3 is CASSRGLGPANTGELFF. DNA of the CDR3: TGTGCCAGCAGCCGAGGGTTAGGCCCAGCGAACACCGGGGAGCTGTTTTTT.

This chain joins TRBV27 and TRBJ1-1; TRBD1 is a possible D gene (5 bases). Looked up from germline, CDR1 is MNHEY and CDR2 is SMNVEV (reference sequence). V shed 4 bases and J shed 7 bases, with 10 bases lying between them. The CDR3 has 12 residues. DNA for the CDR3: TGTGCCAGCAGTTCCGACAGCAATGAAGCTTTCTTT. Translated, it gives CASSSDSNEAFF.

The V call is TRBV29-1, the J call TRBJ1-1, with TRBD1 identical over 11 bases. After removal of 7 bases from V and 1 base from J, the junction contained 5 bases not matched to a gene. CDR1 is SQVTM, CDR2 ANQGSEA, per germline. The CDR3 spans 14 residues. The CDR3 sequence is CSGSGTGGNTEAFF. The CDR3 coding sequence is TGCAGCGGGAGCGGGACAGGGGGGAACACTGAAGCTTTCTTT.